This T cell receptor beta chain came from a study of PD-1 blockade in classical Hodgkin lymphoma. Indicated time point: cycle 4 day 1 (C4D1), after five to seven weeks of nivolumab. Relapse was seen in all patients after autologous stem cell transplantation, and brentuximab vedotin exposure was variable. Isolation of CD4+ T cells from thawed PBMCs was performed by magnetic negative selection. Responses achieved at best were complete response, partial response or progressive disease. Only in-frame clones appear in the TCRdb table, and some are missing; sequencing was by immunoSEQ multiplex PCR. The sample carries 27,000 or so clones, around 83% recorded once. Note on this clone: Its target is not known.

The study, taken as a whole, reports: The study reported lower baseline TCR diversity in newly diagnosed patients than in healthy donors. Patients who began taking nivolumab under 1 year after ASCT were left out. No one has yet defined what causes the repertoire differences, which may be disease activity or prior therapy.

Trimming shortened V by 3 bases and J by 0 bases, and 13 bases separated the two germline ends. Germline V gives CDR1 LNHDA, CDR2 SQIVND (reference sequence). The CDR3 covers 16 residues. This chain joins TRBV19 and TRBJ2-3; D unclear. The clonotype originates from a human donor with classical Hodgkin lymphoma. The sample consisted of CD4+ T cells from blood, taken before the fourth cycle of nivolumab. The CDR3 nucleotides read TGTGCCAGTAGTATTAGAAGTGTGCTAAGCACAGATACGCAGTATTTT. This codes for CASSIRSVLSTDTQYF.